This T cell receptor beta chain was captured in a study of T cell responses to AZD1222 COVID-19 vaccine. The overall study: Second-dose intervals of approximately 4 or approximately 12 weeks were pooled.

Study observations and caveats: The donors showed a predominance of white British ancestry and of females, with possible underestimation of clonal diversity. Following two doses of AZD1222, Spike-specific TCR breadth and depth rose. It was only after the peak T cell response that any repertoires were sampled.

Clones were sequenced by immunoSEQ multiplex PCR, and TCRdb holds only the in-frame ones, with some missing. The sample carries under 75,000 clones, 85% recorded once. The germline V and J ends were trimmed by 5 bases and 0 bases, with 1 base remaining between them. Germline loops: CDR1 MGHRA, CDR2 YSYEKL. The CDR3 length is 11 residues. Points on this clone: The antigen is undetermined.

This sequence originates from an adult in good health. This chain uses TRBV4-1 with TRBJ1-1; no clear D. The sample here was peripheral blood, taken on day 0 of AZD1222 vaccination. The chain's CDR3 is CASSLNTEAFF. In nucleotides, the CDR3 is TGCGCCAGCAGCTTGAACACTGAAGCTTTCTTT.